This TCR beta chain was sequenced for a study of control samples from healthy donors and cancer patients. CDR3 length: 13 residues. From germline, CDR1 is LNHDA and CDR2 SQIVND (reference sequence). Losses at the gene ends were 7 bases for V and 10 bases for J; bases not matched to a gene: 8. Sequenced by immunoSEQ multiplex PCR; TCRdb stores in-frame clones only, minus some. The table shows some 410,000 clones, with more than 80% occurring only once. The V call is TRBV19, the J call TRBJ1-5; 9 bases line up with TRBD1. Sequenced input: PBMCs. This TCR was sampled from a man aged 40-49 years with head and neck cancer. The CDR3: CASTTSGQGPQHF. CDR3 DNA: TGTGCCAGTACCACCTCGGGACAGGGCCCCCAGCATTTT.